The clone carrying this T cell receptor beta chain occurred many times. The target antigen is unknown. The source of the sample is a study of early T cells in non-severe SARS-CoV-2 infection. Findings and caveats of the study: Anti-spike CD8 responses were favored in VDJdb matching, and private and CD4 specificities were missed.

TCRdb independently ran MiXCR on the 5' RACE reads; one entry per CDR3 protein. The sample includes around 53,000 distinct CDR3 sequences, 10% to 15% of them seen just once. This CDR3 has 14 amino acids. The germline V gene has CDR1 WNHNN and CDR2 SYGVQD (reference sequence). Between the trimmed V and J ends, which lost 4 bases and 4 bases, there was a span of 13 bases. The sequencing input was whole blood. The rearrangement joins TRBV10-1 to TRBJ2-5; TRBD1 might be the D (5 bases). The TCR originated in an adult who was a healthcare worker with PCR-confirmed SARS-CoV-2 infection or an uninfected control (not recorded which). The CDR3 is CASSALAQGETQYF. CDR3 DNA: TGCGCCAGCAGTGCCCTCGCCCAGGGAGAGACCCAGTACTTC.